This entry is about one T cell receptor (beta chain). The target of this receptor is not known. Base qualities are not recorded, but no much larger clone differs from it by a single base. The sample originates from a study of blood T cell repertoires in COVID-19 (TCRdb year 2020). About the full investigation: The collaborator samples originated in the United States, Italy and Spain and spanned the acute and convalescent phases of COVID-19. Subjects who had been exposed to COVID-19, were actively infected with it, or had recovered from it provided the deeply sampled blood TCRbeta repertoires that made up the dataset. The repertoires were made available in a free public database intended to serve as a resource for research on the immune response to SARS-CoV-2. The material from the prospective study consisted of cDNA or gDNA derived from T cells, B-cell-depleted T cells, or PBMCs. Nearly every sample came with metadata listing a de-identified subject ID, COVID-19 status, age in years and sex. The samples were drawn from two sources: the first 160 participants of the ongoing ImmuneRACE study, and over 950 subjects contributed by 6 global collaborators. Where available, HLA class I and class II types were taken from metadata supplied by the sample provider and were not determined by assay-based typing.

Each collaborating institution followed its own protocols to collect whole blood in K2EDTA tubes. For TCRbeta analysis, collaborators shipped samples in one of three forms: frozen whole blood, isolated PBMCs, or DNA extracted from either of those sample types. TCRbeta CDR3 regions were amplified from genomic DNA by means of the immunoSEQ Assay, a bias-controlled multiplex PCR. The paper's processing steps were these. The number of nucleated cells in each sample was estimated from the amplification of reference gene primers within the assay. To quantify the absolute abundance of each unique TCRbeta CDR3 rearrangement, sequence reads were collapsed and filtered. Productive Simpson clonality was computed per sample as the square root of Simpson's diversity index over productive rearrangements. TCRdb took over this immuneACCESS table, retaining in-frame rearrangements with V and J assigned. Such tables are incomplete; in checked studies, under half of the missing clones stem from an unresolved V gene, and the remainder is unexplained. For V, J and clone size, that table is used; D and trimming come from the DNA. The sample yields 75,000 or so clones; roughly 87% were counted once. Around 6.6% of the sample is in the top ten clones.

Broader findings and caveats from the paper: How much clinical and demographic metadata was included differed by source and by participant, and the metadata was provided uncurated.

Relative to germline, V is 0 bases shorter and J is 0 bases shorter, with 5 bases between their ends. The germline V gene provides CDR1 SGHTA and CDR2 FQGNSA. From the cysteine through the phenylalanine, the CDR3 covers 14 amino acids. Only the CDR3 DNA stays, 42 bases, in frame from base 1. The sample consisted of peripheral blood. The chain joins TRBV7-2 to TRBJ1-1; the D gene cannot be named for sure. This clonotype was sampled from a man in his 70s with acute or convalescent COVID-19. In nucleotide form, the sequence is TGTGCCAGCAGCTTAGCACCGGTGAACACTGAAGCTTTCTTT. Translated, it gives CASSLAPVNTEAFF.